This T cell receptor (beta chain) was captured by sequencing in a study of identical twins. This clonotype occurred many times. TCRdb recomputed calls from the 5' RACE reads with MiXCR, one row per CDR3 protein. The table has some 730,000 distinct CDR3 sequences, about 20% seen once. Another study also made use of these data, one on T cells expressing NK-cell markers.

Sequencing input: PBMCs. The sequence derives from a woman aged 18-29 years in good health.

CDR3: CSQAGQTDTQYF. The CDR3 DNA sequence: TGCAGTCAAGCGGGGCAGACAGATACGCAGTATTTT. The chain is built from TRBV20-1 and TRBJ2-3; 7 bases match TRBD2. Germline V CDR1 and CDR2: DFQATT, SNEGSKA (reference sequence). The trim removed 8 bases at V and 3 bases at J, leaving 5 bases unmatched. CDR3 size: 12 residues.